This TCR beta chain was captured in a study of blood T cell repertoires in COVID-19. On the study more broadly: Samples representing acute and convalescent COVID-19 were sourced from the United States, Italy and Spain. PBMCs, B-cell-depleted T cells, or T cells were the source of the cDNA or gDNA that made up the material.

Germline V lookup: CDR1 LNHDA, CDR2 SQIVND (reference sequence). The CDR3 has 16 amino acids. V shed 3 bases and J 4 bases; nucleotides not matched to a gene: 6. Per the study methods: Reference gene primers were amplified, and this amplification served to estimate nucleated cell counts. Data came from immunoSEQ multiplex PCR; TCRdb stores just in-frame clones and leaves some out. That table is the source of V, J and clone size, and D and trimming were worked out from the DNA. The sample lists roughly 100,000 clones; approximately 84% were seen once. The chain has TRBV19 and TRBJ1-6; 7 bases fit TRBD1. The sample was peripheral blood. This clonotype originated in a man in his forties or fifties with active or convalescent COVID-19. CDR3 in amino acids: CASSMGGQVYNSPLHF. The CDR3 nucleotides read TGTGCCAGTAGTATGGGAGGACAGGTATATAATTCACCCCTCCACTTT.